The clone carrying this T cell receptor beta chain was counted between two and nine times. TCRdb processed the RT-PCR reads anew with MiXCR; each CDR3 protein has one entry. The data contain 900,000 to 1,000,000 distinct CDR3 sequences, more than 15% of them seen just once; the ten biggest clones take up 6%. The sample is drawn from a study of patients and donors after allogeneic stem cell transplantation. The CDR3 contains 17 residues. Per the germline V gene, CDR1 is MNHEY and CDR2 is SMNVEV (reference sequence). V was shortened by 5 bases and J by 7 bases, with 26 bases between the two germline ends.

The sequence was collected from a human donor who was either an allogeneic HSCT recipient or a stem cell or donor lymphocyte infusion donor (not recorded which). It is not recorded whose cells these are; they may come from a transplant donor. J is TRBJ1-2 and V is TRBV27, with unresolved D. Input material: blood, either unsorted or a sorted T cell fraction (not recorded which). The CDR3 DNA reads as TGTGCCAGCAGTAGAGCGGACGGACGGGGAAGGCGGGGTGGCTACACCTTC. Protein sequence: CASSRADGRGRRGGYTF.